One sample yielded the 5 T cell receptor beta chains listed below, sequenced in a study of OX40 agonist ivuxolimab in advanced cancers. The method was immunoSEQ multiplex PCR; TCRdb's version includes in-frame clones alone and lacks a portion of them. The repertoire consists of some 85,000 clones, with roughly 84% occurring once and the leading ten covering less than 0.25%. The specimen comprised CD4+ or CD8+ T cells sorted from blood, sampled in a trial of the OX40 agonist ivuxolimab. The receptors were gathered from an adult with an advanced solid tumor such as melanoma, head and neck, liver or kidney cancer.

The genes are TRBV29-1 and TRBJ2-3, with 11 bases aligning to TRBD2. Trimming removed 7 bases from V and 5 bases from J; junction bases left unmatched: 8. CDR3 length: 14 amino acids. Germline lookup yields CDR1 SQVTM and CDR2 ANQGSEA. CDR3 protein: CSAQSGLAGDTQYF. The CDR3 DNA reads TGCAGCGCCCAGTCAGGACTAGCGGGAGATACGCAGTATTTT.

This chain connects TRBV6-5 to TRBJ2-7; D might be TRBD2 (6 bases). This CDR3 contains 14 residues. V lost 4 bases and J 9 bases, leaving 19 bases between the germline ends. From germline, CDR1 is MNHEY and CDR2 SVGAGI. CDR3 protein: CASSSSDILRGQYF. As DNA, the CDR3 is TGTGCCAGCAGTTCTAGCGACATCCTACGAGGGCAGTACTTC.

The chain recombines TRBV11-2 with TRBJ2-7; the match to TRBD2 covers 10 bases. The CDR3 is 15 amino acids. Germline loops: CDR1 SGHAT, CDR2 FQNNGV. V lost 2 bases, J lost 6 bases, and 7 bases stayed unmatched. The CDR3 nucleotides read TGTGCCAGCAGCTTAAGGTTTTTAGCGGGAGGCGAGCAGTACTTC. This codes for CASSLRFLAGGEQYF. The complete variable domain, with remaining parts taken from reference TRBV11-2 and TRBJ2-7, reads EAGVAQSPRYKIIEKRQSVAFWCNPISGHATLYWYQQILGQGPKLLIQFQNNGVVDDSQLPKDRFSAERLKGVDSTLKIQPAKLEDSAVYLCASSLRFLAGGEQYFGPGTRLTVT.

V gene TRBV5-1 combines with J gene TRBJ2-1, with 10 bases matching TRBD2. The CDR3 totals 15 residues. J was trimmed by 2 bases and V by 5 bases; bases with no gene match: 4. CDR1 SGHRS and CDR2 YFSETQ come from the germline V gene. CDR3 sequence: CASRLAGVPYNEQFF. The CDR3 DNA sequence: TGCGCCAGCAGGCTAGCGGGAGTACCCTACAATGAGCAGTTCTTC.

The chain couples TRBV19 to TRBJ1-2; D is ambiguous. Trimming cost V 4 bases and J 0 bases, with 6 bases left between them. The CDR3 loop spans 13 amino acids. CDR1 and CDR2 from the germline V gene are LNHDA and SQIVND (reference sequence). For the CDR3, the DNA is TGTGCCAGTAGTACCACAGCTAACTATGGCTACACCTTC. Translation gives CASSTTANYGYTF.